This T cell receptor beta chain came from a study of blood T cell repertoires in COVID-19. Background on the study: The United States, Italy and Spain were the sources of the acute and convalescent COVID-19 samples. T cells, B-cell-depleted T cells, or PBMCs provided the cDNA or gDNA that served as material.

In the original workflow: Reference gene primer amplification gave estimated nucleated cell counts. Measured with immunoSEQ multiplex PCR; TCRdb has only the in-frame clones, and not every one. Clone size and V and J calls were adopted from that table, with D and trimming inferred from the DNA. This table has around 120,000 clones, around 89% appearing once. Followed over time, Seattle patients had been enrolled while infection was active. Trimming shortened V by 6 bases and J by 3 bases, and 21 bases separated the two germline ends. CDR1 and CDR2 (germline): WNHNN, SYGVQD (reference sequence). This CDR3 has 17 residues.

The sequence was collected from a woman aged 55-75 years with COVID-19, enrolled during active disease. The chain links TRBV10-1 to TRBJ1-5; D is unresolved. Source material: peripheral blood. The CDR3 loop reads CASRDETRLAFNQPQHF. For the CDR3, the DNA is TGCGCCAGCAGAGACGAAACCAGACTGGCCTTCAATCAGCCCCAGCATTTT.